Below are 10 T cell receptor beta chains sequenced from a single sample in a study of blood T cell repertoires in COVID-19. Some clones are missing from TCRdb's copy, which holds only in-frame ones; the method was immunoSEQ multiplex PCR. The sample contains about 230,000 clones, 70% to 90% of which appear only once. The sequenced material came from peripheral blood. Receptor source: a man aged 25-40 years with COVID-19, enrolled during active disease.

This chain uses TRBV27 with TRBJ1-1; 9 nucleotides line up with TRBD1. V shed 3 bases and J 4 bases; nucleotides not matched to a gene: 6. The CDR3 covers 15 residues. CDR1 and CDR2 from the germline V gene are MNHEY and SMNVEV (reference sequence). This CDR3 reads CASSLNRGPGTEAFF. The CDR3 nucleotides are TGTGCCAGCAGTTTGAACAGGGGGCCGGGCACTGAAGCTTTCTTT.

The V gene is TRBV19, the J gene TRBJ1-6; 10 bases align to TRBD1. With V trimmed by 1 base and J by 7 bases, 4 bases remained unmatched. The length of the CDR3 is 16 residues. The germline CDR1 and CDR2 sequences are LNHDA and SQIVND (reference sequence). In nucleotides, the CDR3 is TGTGCCAGTAGTATAGCCGACAGGGGGCTCAATTCACCCCTCCACTTT. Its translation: CASSIADRGLNSPLHF.

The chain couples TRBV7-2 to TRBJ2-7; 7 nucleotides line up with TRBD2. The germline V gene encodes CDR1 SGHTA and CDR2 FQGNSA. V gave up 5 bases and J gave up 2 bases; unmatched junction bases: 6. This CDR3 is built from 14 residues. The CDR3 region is CASSRDYSTYEQYF. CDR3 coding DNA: TGTGCCAGCAGCCGGGACTACAGCACCTACGAGCAGTACTTC.

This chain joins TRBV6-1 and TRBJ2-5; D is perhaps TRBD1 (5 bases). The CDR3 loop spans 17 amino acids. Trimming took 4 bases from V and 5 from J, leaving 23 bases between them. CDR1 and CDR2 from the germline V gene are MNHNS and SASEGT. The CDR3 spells CASSVLLSRGYGETQYF. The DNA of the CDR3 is TGTGCCAGCAGTGTCCTCCTATCAAGGGGCTACGGGGAGACCCAGTACTTC.

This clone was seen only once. CDR3 protein: CANLRDRGRQPQHF. DNA of the CDR3: TGTGCCAATCTCCGGGACAGGGGCCGACAGCCCCAGCATTTT. This sequence joins TRBV7-3 and TRBJ1-5; 10 nucleotides agree with TRBD1. The ends lost 10 bases at V and 7 bases at J; junction bases unmatched: 10. Germline V gives CDR1 SGHTA, CDR2 FQGTGA. The CDR3 consists of 14 residues.

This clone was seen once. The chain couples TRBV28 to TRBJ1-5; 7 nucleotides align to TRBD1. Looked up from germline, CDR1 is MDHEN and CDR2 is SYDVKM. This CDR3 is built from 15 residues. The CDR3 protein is CATGTEPYSNQPQHF. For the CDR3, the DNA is TGTGCAACCGGGACAGAGCCTTATAGCAATCAGCCCCAGCATTTT. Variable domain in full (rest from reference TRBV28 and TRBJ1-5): DVKVTQSSRYLVKRTGEKVFLECVQDMDHENMFWYRQDPGLGLRLIYFSYDVKMKEKGDIPEGYSVSREKKERFSLILESASTNQTSMYLCATGTEPYSNQPQHFGDGTRLSIL.

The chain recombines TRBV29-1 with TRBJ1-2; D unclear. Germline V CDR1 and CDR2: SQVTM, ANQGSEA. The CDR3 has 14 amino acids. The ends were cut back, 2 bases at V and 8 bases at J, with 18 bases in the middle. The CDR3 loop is CSVEWVPAGYGYTF. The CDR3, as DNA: TGCAGCGTTGAATGGGTACCAGCGGGCTACGGCTACACCTTC.

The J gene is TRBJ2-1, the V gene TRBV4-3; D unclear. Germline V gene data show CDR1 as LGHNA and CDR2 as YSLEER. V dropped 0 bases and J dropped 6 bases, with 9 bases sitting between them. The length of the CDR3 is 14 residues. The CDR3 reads CASSQELRLNEQFF. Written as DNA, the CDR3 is TGCGCCAGCAGCCAAGAATTGAGGCTCAATGAGCAGTTCTTC.

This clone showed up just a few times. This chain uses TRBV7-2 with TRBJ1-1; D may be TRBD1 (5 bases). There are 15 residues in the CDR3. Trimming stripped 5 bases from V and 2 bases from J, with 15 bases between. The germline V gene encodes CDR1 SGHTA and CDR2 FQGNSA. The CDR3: CASSPPGTTNTEAFF. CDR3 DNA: TGTGCCAGCAGCCCTCCCGGGACTACAAACACTGAAGCTTTCTTT.

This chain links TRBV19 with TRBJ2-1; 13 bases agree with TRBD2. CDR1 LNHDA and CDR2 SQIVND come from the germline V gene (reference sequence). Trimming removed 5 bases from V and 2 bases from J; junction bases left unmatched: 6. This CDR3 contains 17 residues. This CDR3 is CASSRTSGSGTYNEQFF. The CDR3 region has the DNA TGTGCCAGTAGTCGGACTAGCGGGAGCGGAACCTACAATGAGCAGTTCTTC.